This T cell receptor beta chain was captured by sequencing in a study of CD8+CD57+ T cells in acquired aplastic anemia. Previously, flow cytometry had revealed CD8+CD57+ cell expansion in the patients chosen for sequencing. The diagnosis in all patients was severe acquired aplastic anemia. Germline V CDR1 and CDR2: SGHDT, YYEEEE. The V gene lost 4 bases and the J gene lost 2 bases, with 7 bases spanning the gap. The CDR3 is 12 amino acids. This clonotype was seen ten or more times. CDR3 and TCR beta VDJ profiling relied on genomic DNA as the template. A single record per CDR3 protein comes from TCRdb applying MiXCR to the reads. In the table there are approximately 470,000 distinct CDR3 sequences, about a third of which are singletons.

The rearrangement links TRBV5-6 to TRBJ2-7; the D gene is possibly TRBD1 (5 bases). The sample comprised sorted CD4+, CD8+, or CD8+CD57+ T cells (not recorded which) from PBMCs. The receptor comes from a human donor with aplastic anemia. In DNA, the CDR3 is TGTGCCAGCAGCAAGACAGCCTACGAGCAGTACTTC. Residues: CASSKTAYEQYF.